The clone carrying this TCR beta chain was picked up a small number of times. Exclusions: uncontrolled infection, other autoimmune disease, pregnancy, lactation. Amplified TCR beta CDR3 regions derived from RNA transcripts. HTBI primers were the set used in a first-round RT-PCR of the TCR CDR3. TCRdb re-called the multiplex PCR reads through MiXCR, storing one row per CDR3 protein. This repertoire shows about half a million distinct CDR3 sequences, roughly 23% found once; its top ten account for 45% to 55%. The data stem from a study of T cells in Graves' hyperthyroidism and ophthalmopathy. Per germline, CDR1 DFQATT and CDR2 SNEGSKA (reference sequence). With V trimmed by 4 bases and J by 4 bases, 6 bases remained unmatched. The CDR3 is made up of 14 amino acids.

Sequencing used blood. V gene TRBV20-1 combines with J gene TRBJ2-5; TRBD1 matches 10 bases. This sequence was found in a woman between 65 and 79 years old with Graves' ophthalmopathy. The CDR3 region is CSATPTGGVETQYF. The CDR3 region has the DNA TGCAGTGCTACGCCGACAGGGGGCGTAGAGACCCAGTACTTC.